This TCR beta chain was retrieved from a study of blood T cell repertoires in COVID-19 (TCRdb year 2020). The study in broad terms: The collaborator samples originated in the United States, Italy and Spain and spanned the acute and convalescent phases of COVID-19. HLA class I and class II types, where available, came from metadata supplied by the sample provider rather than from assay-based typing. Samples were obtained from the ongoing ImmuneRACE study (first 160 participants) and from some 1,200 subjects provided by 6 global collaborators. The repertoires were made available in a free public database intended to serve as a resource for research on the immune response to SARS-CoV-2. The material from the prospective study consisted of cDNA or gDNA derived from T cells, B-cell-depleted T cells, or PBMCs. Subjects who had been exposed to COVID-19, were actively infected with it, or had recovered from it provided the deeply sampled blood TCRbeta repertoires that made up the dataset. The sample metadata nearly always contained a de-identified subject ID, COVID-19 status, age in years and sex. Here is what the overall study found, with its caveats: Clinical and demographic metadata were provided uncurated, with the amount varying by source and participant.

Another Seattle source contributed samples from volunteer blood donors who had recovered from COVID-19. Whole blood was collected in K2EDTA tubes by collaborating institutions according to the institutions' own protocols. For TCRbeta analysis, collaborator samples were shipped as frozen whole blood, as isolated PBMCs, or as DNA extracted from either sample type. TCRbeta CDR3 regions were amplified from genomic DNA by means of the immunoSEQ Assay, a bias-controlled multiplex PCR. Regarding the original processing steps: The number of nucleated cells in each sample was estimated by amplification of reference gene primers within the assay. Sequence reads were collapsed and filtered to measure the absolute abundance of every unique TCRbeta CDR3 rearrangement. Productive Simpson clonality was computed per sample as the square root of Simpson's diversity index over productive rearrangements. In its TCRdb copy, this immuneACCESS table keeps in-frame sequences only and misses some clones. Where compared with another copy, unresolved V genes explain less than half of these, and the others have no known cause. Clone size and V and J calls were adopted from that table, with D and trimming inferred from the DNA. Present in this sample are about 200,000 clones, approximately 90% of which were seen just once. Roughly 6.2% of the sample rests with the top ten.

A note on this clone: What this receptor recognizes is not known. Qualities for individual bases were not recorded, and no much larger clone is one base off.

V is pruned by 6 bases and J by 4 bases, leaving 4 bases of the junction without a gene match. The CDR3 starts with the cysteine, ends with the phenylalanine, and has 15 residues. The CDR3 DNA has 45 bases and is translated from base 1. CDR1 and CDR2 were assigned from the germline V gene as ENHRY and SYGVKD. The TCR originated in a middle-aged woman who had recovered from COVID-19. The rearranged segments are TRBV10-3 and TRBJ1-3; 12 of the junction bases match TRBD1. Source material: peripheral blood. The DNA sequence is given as TGTGCCATCAGGGGACAGGGGGCAATGGGAAACACCATATATTTT. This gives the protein CAIRGQGAMGNTIYF.